This TCR beta chain is from a study of shared clonotypes between healthy human individuals. Study-level results: Generation of non-shared clonotypes was less probable than generation of clonotypes shared by all four donors. Clonotype sharing among donors was expected to depend on sequencing depth. The study found about 5% of naive CD4 clonotypes shared across several donors.

To note about this clone: Its antigen is currently unknown.

Naive CD8 cells lacked CD45RO, underwent positive selection for CCR7 and left out terminally differentiated effector memory CD45RA+ cells. Donors comprised only Caucasian adults living in Nashville, Tennessee. The germline V gene encodes CDR1 SQVTM and CDR2 ANQGSEA. The length of the CDR3 is 15 residues. V dropped 7 bases and J dropped 3; count of bases not matched to a gene: 8. This table comes from immunoSEQ multiplex PCR, and its TCRdb copy is limited to in-frame clones, with some not included. This sample has about 870,000 clones; around 92% occur once, and the top ten carry around 24%. This rearrangement joins TRBV29-1 to TRBJ2-5; 13 positions match TRBD2. This clonotype was obtained from a man aged 25-45 years in good health. Sequencing was performed on naive CD8+ T cells sorted from blood. This CDR3 is CSAEGLAGTEETQYF. The CDR3 DNA sequence: TGCAGCGCAGAGGGACTAGCGGGGACAGAAGAGACCCAGTACTTC.